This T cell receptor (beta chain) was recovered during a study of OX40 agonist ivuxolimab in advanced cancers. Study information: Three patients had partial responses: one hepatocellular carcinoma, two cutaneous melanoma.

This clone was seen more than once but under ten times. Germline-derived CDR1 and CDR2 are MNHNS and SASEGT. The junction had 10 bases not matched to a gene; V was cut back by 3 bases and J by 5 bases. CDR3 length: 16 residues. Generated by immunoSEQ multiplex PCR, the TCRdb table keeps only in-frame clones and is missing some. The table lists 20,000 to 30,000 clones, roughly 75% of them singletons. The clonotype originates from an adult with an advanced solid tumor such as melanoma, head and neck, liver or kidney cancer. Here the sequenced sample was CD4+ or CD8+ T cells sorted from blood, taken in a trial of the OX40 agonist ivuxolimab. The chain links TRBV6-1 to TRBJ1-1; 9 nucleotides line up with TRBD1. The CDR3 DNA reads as TGTGCCAGCAGTGACCCGGGACAGGGTCTGCGGACTGAAGCTTTCTTT. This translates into CASSDPGQGLRTEAFF.